The clone carrying this T cell receptor (beta chain) came up many times. The antigen remains undetermined. The CDR3 loop spans 16 amino acids. V dropped 6 bases and J dropped 3; count of bases not matched to a gene: 7. MiXCR, applied by TCRdb to the reads, yields one record per CDR3 protein. The data show about 310,000 distinct CDR3 sequences, approximately 10% seen once. The data originate from a study of T cell repertoires in cytomegalovirus infection. Study details: CMV infection and matching HLA type were both indicated by public TCR beta signatures.

Overall study results and limits: HLA-C-restricted CMV clonotypes gave the most frequent clonotype in two of eight donors. Summed frequency of public TCR beta families distinguished CMV carriers with the relevant HLA.

Sequencing was carried out using PBMCs. This TCR derives from a human donor in good health (CMV status not recorded). Some clones in this sample may be carry-over from other donors' samples. V usage is TRBV12-3 or TRBV12-4 and J usage is TRBJ1-4; 10 bases are shared with TRBD1. The CDR3 spells CASSHDRGQANEKLFF. In DNA form, the CDR3 reads TGTGCCAGCAGCCACGACAGGGGGCAGGCTAATGAAAAACTGTTTTTT.